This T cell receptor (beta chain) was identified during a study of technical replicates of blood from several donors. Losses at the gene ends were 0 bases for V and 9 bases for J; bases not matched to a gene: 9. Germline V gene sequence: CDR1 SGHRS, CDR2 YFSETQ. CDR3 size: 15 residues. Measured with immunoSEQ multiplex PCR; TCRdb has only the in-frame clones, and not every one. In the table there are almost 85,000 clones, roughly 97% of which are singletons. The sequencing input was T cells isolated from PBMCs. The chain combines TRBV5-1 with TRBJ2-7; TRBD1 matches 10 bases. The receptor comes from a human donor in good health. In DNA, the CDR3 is TGCGCCAGCAGCTTGGCCGGGACAGGGGCGCCGGGGCAGTACTTC. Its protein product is CASSLAGTGAPGQYF.